Shown below are 19 T cell receptor beta chains from a single sample sequenced in a study of cytomegalovirus exposure and HLA in healthy donors. With 60 Vbeta and 13 Jbeta primers, the PCR was carried out. Only in-frame clones appear in the TCRdb table, and some are missing; sequencing was by immunoSEQ multiplex PCR. Of about 190,000 clones listed, approximately 80% are singletons. Sequencing used PBMCs. These receptors were collected from a young woman in good health and CMV-seropositive.

This clone was counted between two and nine times. V gene TRBV6-5 combines with J gene TRBJ2-5; D possibly corresponds to TRBD2 (6 bases). V gave up 2 bases and J gave up 3 bases, with 16 bases separating them. Germline-derived CDR1 and CDR2 are MNHEY and SVGAGI. This CDR3 is built from 16 residues. The CDR3: CASSYPTAEGEETQYF. CDR3 nucleotides: TGTGCCAGCAGTTACCCTACGGCGGAGGGAGAAGAGACCCAGTACTTC.

J is TRBJ2-7 and V is TRBV2; TRBD1 agrees at 10 bases. Germline CDR1 reads SNHLY; CDR2 reads FYNNEI. This CDR3 comprises 16 residues. J gave up 4 bases and V 5 bases, and 11 bases lay outside the gene matches. The CDR3 loop is CASSPLYGTGVYEQYF. For the CDR3, the DNA is TGTGCCAGCAGTCCCCTATACGGGACAGGGGTTTACGAGCAGTACTTC. The whole variable domain, remainder taken from reference TRBV2 and TRBJ2-7, is EPEVTQTPSHQVTQMGQEVILRCVPISNHLYFYWYRQILGQKVEFLVSFYNNEISEKSEIFDDQFSVERPDGSNFTLKIRSTKLEDSAMYFCASSPLYGTGVYEQYFGPGTRLTVT.

The CDR3 loop is CASSAGLTGELFF. CDR3 sequence (DNA): TGTGCCAGCAGTGCCGGACTTACCGGGGAGCTGTTTTTT. The chain links TRBV27 to TRBJ2-2; a possible D gene is TRBD2 (5 bases). The CDR3 sequence is 13 residues long. The V gene's germline CDR1 is MNHEY and CDR2 SMNVEV (reference sequence). V dropped 5 bases and J dropped 5 bases, with 9 bases sitting between them.

The rearrangement uses TRBV5-1 and TRBJ1-6, with 7 positions matching TRBD1. Germline V gene data show CDR1 as SGHRS and CDR2 as YFSETQ. With V trimmed by 5 bases and J by 6 bases, 5 bases remained unmatched. The CDR3 runs to 14 residues. The CDR3: CASSSGQPNSPLHF. CDR3 sequence (DNA): TGCGCCAGCAGTTCGGGACAGCCTAATTCACCCCTCCACTTT.

This chain uses TRBV12-5 with TRBJ1-1, with 7 bases fitting TRBD1. Trimming removed 4 bases from V and 5 bases from J; junction bases left unmatched: 7. The CDR3 is made up of 14 amino acids. Germline CDR1 LGHNT, CDR2 FRNRAP. As DNA, the CDR3 is TGTGCTAGTGGTTCGAGGACAGGCCCGACTGAAGCTTTCTTT. Translated, it gives CASGSRTGPTEAFF.

This clone came up a few times. The chain employs TRBV28 and TRBJ2-1, with D possibly TRBD2 on 6 matching bases. CDR1 and CDR2 from the germline V gene are MDHEN and SYDVKM. This CDR3 is 16 amino acids long. V gave up 6 bases and J gave up 4 bases, with 19 bases separating them. CDR3 sequence reads: CASSLLRGGGYNEQFF. The CDR3 DNA reads as TGTGCCAGCAGCCTGCTTAGGGGAGGAGGGTACAATGAGCAGTTCTTC.

V and J are TRBV6-1 and TRBJ2-3; D is perhaps TRBD2 (7 bases). The CDR3 spans 17 residues. Trimming took off 1 base at V and 1 base at J, with 15 bases between the two ends. Germline V CDR1 and CDR2: MNHNS, SASEGT. As DNA, the CDR3 is TGTGCCAGCAGTGAAGTGACAGGCGGGGGCCGCACAGATACGCAGTATTTT. Translation gives CASSEVTGGGRTDTQYF.

This sequence joins TRBV6-1 and TRBJ2-1; a possible D gene is TRBD2 (5 bases). CDR3 length equals 15 residues. V was cut by 4 bases and J by 7 bases, with 17 bases left in between. Germline V CDR1 and CDR2: MNHNS, SASEGT. CDR3 coding DNA: TGTGCCAGCAGTGCGGGGAGTAGTGGTGGTAATGAGCAGTTCTTC. Protein sequence: CASSAGSSGGNEQFF.

The J gene is TRBJ2-3, the V gene TRBV6-1; TRBD2 is a possible D gene (5 bases). Germline assignment: CDR1 MNHNS and CDR2 SASEGT. V dropped 6 bases and J dropped 4 bases, with 11 bases sitting between them. The CDR3 runs 13 residues. The CDR3 coding sequence is TGTGCCAGCAGCGAGGGTGTTCCAGATACGCAGTATTTT. Translating it yields CASSEGVPDTQYF.

A word on this clone: Additional DNA sequences in this sample encode the identical CDR3. The genes are TRBV19 and TRBJ2-6, with D possibly matching TRBD1 (7 bases). CDR1 and CDR2 from the germline V gene are LNHDA and SQIVND (reference sequence). CDR3 size: 18 residues. V was clipped by 2 bases and J by 4 bases, with 18 bases between them. The CDR3 is CASSIRGRGTSGANVLTF. CDR3 DNA sequence: TGTGCCAGTAGTATACGGGGCAGGGGGACTTCCGGGGCCAACGTCCTGACTTTC.

The chain combines TRBV19 with TRBJ1-2, with TRBD1 as a possible D gene (6 bases). V shed 4 bases and J shed 0 bases, with 12 bases lying between them. The length of the CDR3 is 15 residues. Germline values: CDR1 LNHDA, CDR2 SQIVND (reference sequence). The CDR3 nucleotides are TGTGCCAGTAGTAATCGACAGGCCCCTAACTATGGCTACACCTTC. It translates to CASSNRQAPNYGYTF.

This clone has just a few counts. The V gene is TRBV6-1, the J gene TRBJ2-7; D is possibly TRBD2 (5 bases). CDR3 length: 15 residues. Germline CDR1 reads MNHNS; CDR2 reads SASEGT. Trimming cost V 6 bases and J 6 bases, with 21 bases left between them. CDR3 nucleotides: TGTGCCAGCAGACCCTCTCGACGGGGATTCCGCGAGCAGTACTTC. As protein: CASRPSRRGFREQYF.

The V and J genes are TRBV28 and TRBJ1-4; 9 bases are shared with TRBD1. CDR1 MDHEN and CDR2 SYDVKM come from the germline V gene. J gave up 2 bases and V 7 bases, and 5 bases lay outside the gene matches. This CDR3 is 15 amino acids long. The chain's CDR3 is CASNTGGGTNEKLFF. The CDR3 DNA follows: TGTGCCAGCAACACAGGGGGCGGGACTAATGAAAAACTGTTTTTT. The full variable domain, completed using reference TRBV28 and TRBJ1-4, is DVKVTQSSRYLVKRTGEKVFLECVQDMDHENMFWYRQDPGLGLRLIYFSYDVKMKEKGDIPEGYSVSREKKERFSLILESASTNQTSMYLCASNTGGGTNEKLFFGSGTQLSVL.

With regard to this clone: Other nucleotide sequences from this sample produce the same CDR3. The chain employs TRBV18 and TRBJ2-7; 7 nucleotides line up with TRBD1. Germline trimming cut 3 bases from V and 2 bases from J; bases unmatched to any gene: 1. Germline loops: CDR1 KGHSH, CDR2 LQKENI. This CDR3 spans 13 amino acids. This CDR3 is CASSPQGAYEQYF. The CDR3 DNA reads TGTGCCAGCTCACCTCAGGGGGCCTACGAGCAGTACTTC.

The V call is TRBV10-2, the J call TRBJ2-1; 7 bases agree with TRBD2. CDR1 and CDR2 (germline): WSHSY, SAAADI. V trimming: 7 bases; J trimming: 4 bases; junction bases outside the gene matches: 22. CDR3 length equals 19 residues. CDR3 nucleotides: TGCGCCAGCACCCCGGCCAGGTGGGGTGTTGTAGCGGGTTACAATGAGCAGTTCTTC. Translated, it gives CASTPARWGVVAGYNEQFF.

V is TRBV9 and J is TRBJ2-3, with 11 bases aligning to TRBD2. The J segment lost 6 bases and the V segment lost 0 bases, leaving 9 bases of the junction unmatched. The CDR3 runs 17 residues. The germline gives CDR1 SGDLS, CDR2 YYNGEE. CDR3 region: CASSVGLAGGLGDTQYF. The DNA of the CDR3 is TGTGCCAGCAGCGTAGGGCTAGCGGGGGGCCTCGGGGATACGCAGTATTTT.

A single count supports this clone. The chain couples TRBV27 to TRBJ1-2, with a tentative D call TRBD1 (5 bases). Germline assignment: CDR1 MNHEY and CDR2 SMNVEV (reference sequence). The V end lost 3 bases, the J end lost 8 bases, and 19 bases lay between the germline ends. The length of the CDR3 is 15 residues. The CDR3: CASSFAGRPSGGYTF. In nucleotides, the CDR3 is TGTGCCAGCAGTTTCGCGGGACGGCCCTCCGGAGGCTACACCTTC.

V is TRBV5-4 and J is TRBJ2-3; 7 nucleotides match TRBD2. Germline CDR1 and CDR2: SGHNT and YYREEE (reference sequence). J was trimmed by 0 bases and V by 4 bases; bases with no gene match: 5. This CDR3 region has 15 residues. The CDR3 sequence is CASSRPSGSTDTQYF. The CDR3 DNA is TGTGCCAGCAGCCGACCTAGCGGAAGCACAGATACGCAGTATTTT. Filled out from reference TRBV5-4 and TRBJ2-3, the complete variable domain reads ETGVTQSPTHLIKTRGQQVTLRCSSQSGHNTVSWYQQALGQGPQFIFQYYREEENGRGNFPPRFSGLQFPNYSSELNVNALELDDSALYLCASSRPSGSTDTQYFGPGTRLTVL.

The chain is built from TRBV5-1 and TRBJ2-1; no clear D. The CDR3 sequence is 12 residues long. Germline CDR1 is SGHRS and CDR2 is YFSETQ. V was cut by 1 base and J by 9 bases, with 8 bases left in between. The CDR3 region is CASSLFSGEQFF. CDR3 DNA sequence: TGCGCCAGCAGCTTGTTCTCAGGTGAGCAGTTCTTC.